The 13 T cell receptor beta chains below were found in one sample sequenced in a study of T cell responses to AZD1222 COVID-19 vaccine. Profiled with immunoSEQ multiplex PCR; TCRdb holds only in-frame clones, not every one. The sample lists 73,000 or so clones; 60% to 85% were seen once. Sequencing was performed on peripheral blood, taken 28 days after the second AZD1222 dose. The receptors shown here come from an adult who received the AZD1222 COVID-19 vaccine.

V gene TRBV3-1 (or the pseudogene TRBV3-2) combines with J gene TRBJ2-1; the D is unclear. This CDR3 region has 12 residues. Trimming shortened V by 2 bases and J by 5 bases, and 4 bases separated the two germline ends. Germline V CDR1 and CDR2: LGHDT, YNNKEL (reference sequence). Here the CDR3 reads CASSQSNNEQFF. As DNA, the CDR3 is TGTGCCAGCAGCCAATCTAACAATGAGCAGTTCTTC.

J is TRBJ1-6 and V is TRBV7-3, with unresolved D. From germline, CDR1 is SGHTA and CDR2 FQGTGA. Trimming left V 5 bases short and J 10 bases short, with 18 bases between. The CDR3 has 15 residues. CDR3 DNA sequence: TGTGCCAGCAGCCCGGGCCCAGTCTCCAAGTCACCCCTCCACTTT. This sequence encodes CASSPGPVSKSPLHF.

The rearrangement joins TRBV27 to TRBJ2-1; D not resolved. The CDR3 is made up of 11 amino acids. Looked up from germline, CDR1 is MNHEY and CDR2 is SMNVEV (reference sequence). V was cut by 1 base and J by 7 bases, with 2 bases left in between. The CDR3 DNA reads TGTGCCAGCAGTTTATTTAATGAGCAGTTCTTC. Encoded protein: CASSLFNEQFF.

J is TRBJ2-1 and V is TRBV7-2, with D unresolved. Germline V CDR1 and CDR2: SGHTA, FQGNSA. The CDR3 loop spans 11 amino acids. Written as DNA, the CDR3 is TGTGGGATCGGTTCCTACAATGAGCAGTTCTTC. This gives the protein CGIGSYNEQFF.

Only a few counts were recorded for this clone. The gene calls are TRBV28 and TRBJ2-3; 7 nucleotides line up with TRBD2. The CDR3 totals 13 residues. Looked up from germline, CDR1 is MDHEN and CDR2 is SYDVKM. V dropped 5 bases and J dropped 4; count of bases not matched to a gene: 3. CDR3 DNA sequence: TGTGCCAGCAGTCAAGCGGGGTCAGATACGCAGTATTTT. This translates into CASSQAGSDTQYF. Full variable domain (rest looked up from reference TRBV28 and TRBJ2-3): DVKVTQSSRYLVKRTGEKVFLECVQDMDHENMFWYRQDPGLGLRLIYFSYDVKMKEKGDIPEGYSVSREKKERFSLILESASTNQTSMYLCASSQAGSDTQYFGPGTRLTVL.

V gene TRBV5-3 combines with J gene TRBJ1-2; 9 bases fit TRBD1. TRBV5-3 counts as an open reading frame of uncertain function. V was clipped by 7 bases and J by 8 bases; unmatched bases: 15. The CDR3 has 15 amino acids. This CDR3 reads CARRTDRGRTRGYTF. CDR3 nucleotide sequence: TGTGCCAGACGAACGGACAGGGGCCGTACCAGGGGCTACACCTTC.

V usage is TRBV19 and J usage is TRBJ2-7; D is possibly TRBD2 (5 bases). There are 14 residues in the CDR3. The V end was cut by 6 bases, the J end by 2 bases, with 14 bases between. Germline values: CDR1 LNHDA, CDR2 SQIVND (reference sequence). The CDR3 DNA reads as TGTGCCAGTAGCCTGGACTTCCCTACCTACGAGCAGTACTTC. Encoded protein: CASSLDFPTYEQYF.

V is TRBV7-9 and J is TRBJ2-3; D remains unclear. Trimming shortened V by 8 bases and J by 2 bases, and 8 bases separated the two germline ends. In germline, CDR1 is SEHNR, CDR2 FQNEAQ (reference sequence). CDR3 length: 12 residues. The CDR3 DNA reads TGTGCCAGCGAGATCGTCACAGATACGCAGTATTTT. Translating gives CASEIVTDTQYF.

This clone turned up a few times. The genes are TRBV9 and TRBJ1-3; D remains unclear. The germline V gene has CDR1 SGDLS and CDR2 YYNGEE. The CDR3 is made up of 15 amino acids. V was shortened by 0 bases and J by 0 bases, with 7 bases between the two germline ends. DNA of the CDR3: TGTGCCAGCAGCGTAGCCCCAGACTCTGGAAACACCATATATTTT. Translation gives CASSVAPDSGNTIYF.

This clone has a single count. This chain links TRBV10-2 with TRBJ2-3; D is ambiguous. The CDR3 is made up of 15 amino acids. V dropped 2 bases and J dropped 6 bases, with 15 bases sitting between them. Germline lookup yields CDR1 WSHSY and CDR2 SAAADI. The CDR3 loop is CASSEQASGYDTQYF. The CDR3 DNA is TGCGCCAGCAGTGAGCAAGCGAGTGGTTACGATACGCAGTATTTT.

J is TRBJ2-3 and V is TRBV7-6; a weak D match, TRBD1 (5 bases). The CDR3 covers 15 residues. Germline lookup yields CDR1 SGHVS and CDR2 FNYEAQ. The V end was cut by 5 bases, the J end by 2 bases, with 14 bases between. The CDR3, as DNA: TGTGCCAGCAGCGCCCTAGTTGGGGCCACAGATACGCAGTATTTT. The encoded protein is CASSALVGATDTQYF.

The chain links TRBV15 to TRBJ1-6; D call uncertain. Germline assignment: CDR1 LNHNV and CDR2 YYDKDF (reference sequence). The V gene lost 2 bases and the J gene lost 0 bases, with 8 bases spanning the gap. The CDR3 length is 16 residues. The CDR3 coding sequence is TGTGCCACCAGCAGAAGTGGGAGCTCCTATAATTCACCCCTCCACTTT. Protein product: CATSRSGSSYNSPLHF.

CDR3 in amino acids: CASSDVQGSYNEQFF. CDR3 sequence (DNA): TGTGCCAGCAGTGACGTACAGGGGTCCTACAATGAGCAGTTCTTC. The chain carries TRBV25-1 and TRBJ2-1, with 7 bases identical to TRBD1. CDR1 and CDR2 (germline): MGHDK, SYGVNS. The CDR3 spans 15 residues. Germline trimming cut 3 bases from V and 1 base from J; bases unmatched to any gene: 3.